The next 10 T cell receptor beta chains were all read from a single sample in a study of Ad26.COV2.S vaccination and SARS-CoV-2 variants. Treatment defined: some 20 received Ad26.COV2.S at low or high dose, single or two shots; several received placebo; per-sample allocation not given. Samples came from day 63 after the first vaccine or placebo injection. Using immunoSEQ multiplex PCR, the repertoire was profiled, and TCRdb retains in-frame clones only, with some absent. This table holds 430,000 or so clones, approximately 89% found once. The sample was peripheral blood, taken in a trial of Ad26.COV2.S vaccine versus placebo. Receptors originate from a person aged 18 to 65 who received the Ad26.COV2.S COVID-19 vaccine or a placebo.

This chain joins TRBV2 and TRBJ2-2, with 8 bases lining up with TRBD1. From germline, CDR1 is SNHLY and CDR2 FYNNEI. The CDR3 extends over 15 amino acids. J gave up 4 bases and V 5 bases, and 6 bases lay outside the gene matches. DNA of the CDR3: TGTGCCAGCAGTACACAGGGGGGCGGCACCGGGGAGCTGTTTTTT. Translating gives CASSTQGGGTGELFF.

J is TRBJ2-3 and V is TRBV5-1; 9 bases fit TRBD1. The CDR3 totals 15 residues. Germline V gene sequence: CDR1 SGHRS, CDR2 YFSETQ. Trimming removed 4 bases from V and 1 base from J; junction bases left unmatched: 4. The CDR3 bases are TGCGCCAGCAGCCTGGGACAGGGCGGCACAGATACGCAGTATTTT. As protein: CASSLGQGGTDTQYF.

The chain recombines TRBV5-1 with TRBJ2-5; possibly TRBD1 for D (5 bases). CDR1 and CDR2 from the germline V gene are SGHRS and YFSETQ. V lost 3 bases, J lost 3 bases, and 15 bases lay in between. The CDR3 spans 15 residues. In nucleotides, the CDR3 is TGCGCCAGCAGCTCAGGGAATTCTCTTGAAGAGACCCAGTACTTC. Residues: CASSSGNSLEETQYF.

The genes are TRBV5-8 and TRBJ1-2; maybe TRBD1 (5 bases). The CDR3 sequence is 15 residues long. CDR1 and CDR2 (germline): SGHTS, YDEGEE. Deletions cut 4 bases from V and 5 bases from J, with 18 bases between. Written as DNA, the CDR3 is TGTGCCAGCAGCGGGGGGTCTCCGCTAGGGTATGGCTACACCTTC. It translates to CASSGGSPLGYGYTF.

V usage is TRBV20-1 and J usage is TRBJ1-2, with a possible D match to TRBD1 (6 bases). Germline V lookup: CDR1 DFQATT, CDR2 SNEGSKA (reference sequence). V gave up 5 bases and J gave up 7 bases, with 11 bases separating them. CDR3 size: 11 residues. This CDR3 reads CSAPDSAGYTF. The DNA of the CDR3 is TGCAGTGCTCCGGACAGTGCTGGCTACACCTTC.

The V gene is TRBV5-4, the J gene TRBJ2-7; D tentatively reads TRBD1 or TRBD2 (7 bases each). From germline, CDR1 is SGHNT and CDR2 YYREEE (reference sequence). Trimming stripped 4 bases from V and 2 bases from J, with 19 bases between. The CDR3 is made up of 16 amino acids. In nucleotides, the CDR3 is TGTGCCAGCAGCACGGGGGGTAACAGGGGAGCCTACGAGCAGTACGTC. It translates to CASSTGGNRGAYEQYV.

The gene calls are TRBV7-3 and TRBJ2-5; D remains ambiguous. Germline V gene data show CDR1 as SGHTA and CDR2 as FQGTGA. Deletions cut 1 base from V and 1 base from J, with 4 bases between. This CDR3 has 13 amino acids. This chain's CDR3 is CASSLMAQETQYF. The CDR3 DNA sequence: TGTGCCAGCAGCTTAATGGCCCAAGAGACCCAGTACTTC.

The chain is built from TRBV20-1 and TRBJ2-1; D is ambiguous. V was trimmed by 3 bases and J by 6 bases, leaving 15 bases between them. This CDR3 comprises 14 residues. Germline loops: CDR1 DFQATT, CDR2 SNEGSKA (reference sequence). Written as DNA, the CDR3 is TGCAGTGCTAGTTCCCGACATGGGTTCAATGAGCAGTTCTTC. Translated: CSASSRHGFNEQFF.

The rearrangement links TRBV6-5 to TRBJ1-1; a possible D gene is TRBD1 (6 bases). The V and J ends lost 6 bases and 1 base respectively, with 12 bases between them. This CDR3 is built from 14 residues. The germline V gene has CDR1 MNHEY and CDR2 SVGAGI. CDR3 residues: CASRFQGTNTEAFF. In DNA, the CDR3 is TGTGCCAGCAGATTCCAGGGGACGAACACTGAAGCTTTCTTT.

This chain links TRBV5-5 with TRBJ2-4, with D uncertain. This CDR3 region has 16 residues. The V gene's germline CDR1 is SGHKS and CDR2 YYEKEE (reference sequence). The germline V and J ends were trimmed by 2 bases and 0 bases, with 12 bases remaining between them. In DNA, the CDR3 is TGTGCCAGCAGCTTCGGTACAATACTAGCCAAAAACATTCAGTACTTC. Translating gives CASSFGTILAKNIQYF.